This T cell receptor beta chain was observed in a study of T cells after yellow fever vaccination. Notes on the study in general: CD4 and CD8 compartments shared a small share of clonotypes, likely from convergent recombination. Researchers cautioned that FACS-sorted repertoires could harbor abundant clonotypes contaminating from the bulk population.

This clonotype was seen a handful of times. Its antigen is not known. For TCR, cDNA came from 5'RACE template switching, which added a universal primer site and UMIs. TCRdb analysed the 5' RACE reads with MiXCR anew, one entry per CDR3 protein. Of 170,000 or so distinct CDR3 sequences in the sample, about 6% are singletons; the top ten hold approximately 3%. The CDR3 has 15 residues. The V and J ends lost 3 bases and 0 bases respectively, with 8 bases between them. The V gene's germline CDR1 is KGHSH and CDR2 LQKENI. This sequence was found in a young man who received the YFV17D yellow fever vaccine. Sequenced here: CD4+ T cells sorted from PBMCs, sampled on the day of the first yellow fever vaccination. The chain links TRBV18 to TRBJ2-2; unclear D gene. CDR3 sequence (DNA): TGTGCCAGCTCACCTTCGGAGACGAACACCGGGGAGCTGTTTTTT. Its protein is CASSPSETNTGELFF. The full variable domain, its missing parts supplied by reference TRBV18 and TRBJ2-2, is NAGVMQNPRHLVRRRGQEARLRCSPMKGHSHVYWYRQLPEEGLKFMVYLQKENIIDESGMPKERFSAEFPKEGPSILRIQQVVRGDSAAYFCASSPSETNTGELFFGEGSRLTVL.